These 21 T cell receptor beta chains were sequenced from one sample in a study of blood T cell repertoires in COVID-19. Assay used: immunoSEQ multiplex PCR; TCRdb lists only in-frame clones, some missing. The repertoire consists of 110,000 to 150,000 clones, with about 90% occurring once and the leading ten covering 1.5% to 2%. The sample was peripheral blood. The receptors here all came from a woman in her 50s with acute or convalescent COVID-19.

J is TRBJ1-1 and V is TRBV5-8; D gene unclear. V lost 4 bases and J 5 bases, leaving 18 bases between the germline ends. There are 15 residues in the CDR3. Germline CDR1 and CDR2: SGHTS and YDEGEE. The chain's CDR3 is CASSLPDPGITEAFF. Here the CDR3 DNA reads TGTGCCAGCAGCCTTCCCGACCCGGGAATTACTGAAGCTTTCTTT.

The V call is TRBV5-1, the J call TRBJ1-6; 7 nucleotides agree with TRBD1. Losses at the gene ends were 4 bases for V and 5 bases for J; bases not matched to a gene: 6. The CDR3 length is 15 residues. CDR1 and CDR2 (germline): SGHRS, YFSETQ. CDR3 coding DNA: TGCGCCAGCAGCGCAAGACAGGGAGATAATTCACCCCTCCACTTT. It specifies CASSARQGDNSPLHF.

The chain recombines TRBV5-4 with TRBJ2-3, with 9 bases identical to TRBD1. With 3 bases clipped from V and 0 bases from J, the junction kept 5 bases outside the gene matches. CDR1 is SGHNT, CDR2 YYREEE, per germline (reference sequence). The length of the CDR3 is 16 residues. This chain's CDR3 is CASSWDRARSTDTQYF. The CDR3 coding sequence is TGTGCCAGCAGCTGGGACAGGGCCCGGAGCACAGATACGCAGTATTTT.

The rearrangement joins TRBV15 to TRBJ2-7; a possible D gene is TRBD2 (6 bases). Trimming removed 9 bases from V and 5 bases from J, with 23 bases in between. The germline gives CDR1 LNHNV, CDR2 YYDKDF (reference sequence). This CDR3 region has 15 residues. Here the CDR3 DNA reads TGTGCCACGAAAAGGGACTGGGATATTTGGGACGAGCAGTACTTC. It yields the protein CATKRDWDIWDEQYF.

The V gene is TRBV24-1, the J gene TRBJ2-1; tentative D call: TRBD1 (5 bases). The CDR3 extends over 12 amino acids. Germline lookup yields CDR1 KGHDR and CDR2 SFDVKD. V lost 1 base and J 8 bases, leaving 5 bases between the germline ends. CDR3 residues: CATSDLGDEQFF. CDR3 DNA: TGTGCCACCAGTGATTTAGGGGATGAGCAGTTCTTC.

The chain is built from TRBV11-3 and TRBJ2-2; TRBD2 matches 14 bases. The CDR3 spans 16 residues. Trimming at V came to 4 bases and at J to 4 bases, leaving 2 bases not matched to a gene. The germline gives CDR1 SGHNT, CDR2 YENEEA. This CDR3 is CASSWGLAGATGELFF. CDR3 DNA sequence: TGTGCCAGCAGCTGGGGACTAGCGGGAGCCACCGGGGAGCTGTTTTTT.

The chain links TRBV5-8 to TRBJ1-4; D is possibly TRBD1 (5 bases). CDR3 length equals 14 residues. V was trimmed by 0 bases and J by 8 bases, leaving 11 bases between them. Germline assignment: CDR1 SGHTS and CDR2 YDEGEE. CDR3 DNA sequence: TGTGCCAGCAGCTTGGGGCAGGGAAGGGAAAAACTGTTTTTT. This gives the protein CASSLGQGREKLFF.

The rearrangement links TRBV7-9 to TRBJ2-2, with 7 bases matching TRBD1. Losses at the gene ends were 6 bases for V and 4 bases for J; bases not matched to a gene: 11. The germline V gene has CDR1 SEHNR and CDR2 FQNEAQ (reference sequence). CDR3 size: 16 residues. CDR3 sequence: CASRRPETGATGELFF. The CDR3 DNA reads TGTGCCAGCAGGAGACCCGAAACAGGGGCCACCGGGGAGCTGTTTTTT.

The V and J genes are TRBV30 and TRBJ2-5, with D maybe TRBD1 (5 bases). The V and J ends lost 1 base and 2 bases respectively, with 5 bases between them. The CDR3 consists of 12 residues. Germline lookup yields CDR1 GTSNPN and CDR2 SVGIG (reference sequence). This CDR3 reads CAWSGQQETQYF. The CDR3 coding sequence is TGTGCCTGGAGTGGACAGCAAGAGACCCAGTACTTC.

V gene TRBV4-1 combines with J gene TRBJ1-2; 8 bases line up with TRBD1. Germline V lookup: CDR1 MGHRA, CDR2 YSYEKL. V lost 0 bases, J lost 9 bases, and 12 bases stayed unmatched. CDR3 size: 16 residues. The CDR3 loop reads CASSQEVRGRGRSYTF. CDR3 sequence (DNA): TGCGCCAGCAGCCAAGAGGTTAGGGGCAGGGGGCGAAGCTACACCTTC.

The rearrangement joins TRBV5-4 to TRBJ2-7; TRBD1 aligns across 8 bases. Germline V lookup: CDR1 SGHNT, CDR2 YYREEE (reference sequence). J was trimmed by 2 bases and V by 0 bases; bases with no gene match: 1. The CDR3 covers 14 residues. CDR3 nucleotide sequence: TGTGCCAGCAGCTTGGGGACAGGGCCCTACGAGCAGTACTTC. Protein product: CASSLGTGPYEQYF.

The gene calls are TRBV6-6 and TRBJ2-7; TRBD1 aligns across 9 bases. The germline CDR1 and CDR2 sequences are MNHNY and SVGAGI (reference sequence). The trim removed 10 bases at V and 5 bases at J, leaving 9 bases unmatched. CDR3 size: 13 residues. The CDR3 DNA follows: TGTGCCACCCAGGGACAGGGAAATGACGAGCAGTACTTC. Its translation is CATQGQGNDEQYF.

The chain combines TRBV7-9 with TRBJ2-1, with TRBD2 matching over 9 bases. Germline V gives CDR1 SEHNR, CDR2 FQNEAQ (reference sequence). V trimming: 5 bases; J trimming: 8 bases; junction bases outside the gene matches: 10. This CDR3 region has 15 residues. For the CDR3, the DNA is TGTGCCAGCAGCCTTAGCGGGAGCGGTGAGGATGAGCAGTTCTTC. It yields the protein CASSLSGSGEDEQFF.

This chain joins TRBV7-9 and TRBJ1-2; D perhaps matches TRBD1 (6 bases). CDR1 and CDR2 from the germline V gene are SEHNR and FQNEAQ (reference sequence). The CDR3 is 15 amino acids. Trimming pared 2 bases from V and 0 bases from J, leaving 10 bases between. The CDR3 DNA follows: TGTGCCAGCAGCTTATCCTGGACAGCTAACTATGGCTACACCTTC. It encodes CASSLSWTANYGYTF.

This chain links TRBV5-1 with TRBJ2-7; 10 positions match TRBD1. Germline V gives CDR1 SGHRS, CDR2 YFSETQ. The CDR3 runs 15 residues. With V trimmed by 3 bases and J by 5 bases, 8 bases remained unmatched. CDR3 DNA: TGCGCCAGCAGCTCCTGGGACAGGGGCACTAACGAGCAGTACTTC. This encodes CASSSWDRGTNEQYF. Full variable domain (missing parts from reference TRBV5-1 and TRBJ2-7): KAGVTQTPRYLIKTRGQQVTLSCSPISGHRSVSWYQQTPGQGLQFLFEYFSETQRNKGNFPGRFSGRQFSNSRSEMNVSTLELGDSALYLCASSSWDRGTNEQYFGPGTRLTVT.

This chain connects TRBV25-1 to TRBJ1-1, with 8 bases lining up with TRBD1. The CDR3 has 13 amino acids. After removal of 6 bases from V and 5 bases from J, the junction contained 5 bases not matched to a gene. The germline gives CDR1 MGHDK, CDR2 SYGVNS. The CDR3 region has the DNA TGTGCCAGCAGGGAAACAGGGGGGACTGAAGCTTTCTTT. Protein: CASRETGGTEAFF.

The V call is TRBV4-2, the J call TRBJ2-1; D may be TRBD2 (7 bases). The CDR3 sequence is 15 residues long. Per germline, CDR1 LGHNA and CDR2 YNFKEQ. Between the trimmed V and J ends, which lost 4 bases and 6 bases, there was a span of 16 bases. The CDR3 sequence is CASSLWEGGGNEQFF. CDR3 DNA: TGTGCCAGCAGCCTCTGGGAGGGGGGCGGCAATGAGCAGTTCTTC.

The chain uses TRBV12-3 or TRBV12-4 and TRBJ2-5; a weak D match, TRBD2 (6 bases). The CDR3 consists of 13 residues. Trimming took 4 bases from V and 1 from J, leaving 7 bases between them. The CDR3 sequence: CASSWDFQETQYF. CDR3 bases: TGTGCCAGCAGTTGGGACTTCCAAGAGACCCAGTACTTC.

The rearrangement uses TRBV19 and TRBJ1-4, with a possible D match to TRBD1 (5 bases). Germline assignment: CDR1 LNHDA and CDR2 SQIVND (reference sequence). The V and J ends lost 6 bases and 6 bases respectively, with 11 bases between them. The CDR3 extends over 13 amino acids. The CDR3 loop reads CASRDNGYEKLFF. In DNA, the CDR3 is TGTGCCAGTAGGGACAATGGGTATGAAAAACTGTTTTTT.

The V call is TRBV5-1, the J call TRBJ2-7, with TRBD1 matching over 8 bases. V was pared by 2 bases and J by 4 bases, with 14 bases of the junction left unmatched. Germline V gives CDR1 SGHRS, CDR2 YFSETQ. The CDR3 is 17 amino acids. The CDR3 here is CASSFDSDRGGVYEQYF. The CDR3 nucleotides are TGCGCCAGCAGCTTCGATTCTGACAGGGGTGGAGTGTACGAGCAGTACTTC.

V usage is TRBV19 and J usage is TRBJ2-6; 12 nucleotides match TRBD2. Germline V gives CDR1 LNHDA, CDR2 SQIVND (reference sequence). The CDR3 spans 17 residues. V gave up 6 bases and J gave up 1 base; unmatched junction bases: 4. The CDR3 spells CASRLAGGPSGANVLTF. CDR3 nucleotide sequence: TGTGCCAGTAGGCTAGCGGGAGGGCCTTCTGGGGCCAACGTCCTGACTTTC.